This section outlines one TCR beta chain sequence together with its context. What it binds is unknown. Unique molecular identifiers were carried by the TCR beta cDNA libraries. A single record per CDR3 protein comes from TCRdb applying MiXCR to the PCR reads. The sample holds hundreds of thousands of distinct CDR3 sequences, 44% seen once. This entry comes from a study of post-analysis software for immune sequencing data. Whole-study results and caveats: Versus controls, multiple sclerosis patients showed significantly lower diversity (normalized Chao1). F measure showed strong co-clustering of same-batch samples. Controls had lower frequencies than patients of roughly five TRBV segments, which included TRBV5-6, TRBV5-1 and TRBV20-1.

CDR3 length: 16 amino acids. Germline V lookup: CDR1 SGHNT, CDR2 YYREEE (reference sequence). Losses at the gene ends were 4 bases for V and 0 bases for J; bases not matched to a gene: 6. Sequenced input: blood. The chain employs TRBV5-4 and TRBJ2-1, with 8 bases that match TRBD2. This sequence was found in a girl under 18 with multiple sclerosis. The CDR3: CASSPSGWSSYNEQFF. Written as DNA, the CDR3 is TGTGCCAGCAGCCCTAGCGGGTGGAGCTCCTACAATGAGCAGTTCTTC.